This TCR beta chain was recorded in a study of OX40 agonist ivuxolimab in advanced cancers. Some clones are missing from TCRdb's copy, which holds only in-frame ones; the method was immunoSEQ multiplex PCR. This table holds about 69,000 clones, 75% to 95% found once. V was trimmed by 1 base and J by 7 bases, leaving 12 bases between them. The CDR3 sequence is 14 residues long. The germline CDR1 and CDR2 sequences are SGDLS and YYNGEE. This clone was seen once. Patients with autoimmune history or systemic immunosuppression were excluded. This rearrangement joins TRBV9 to TRBJ2-1; D might be TRBD2 (5 bases). This sample comprised CD4+ or CD8+ T cells sorted from blood, obtained in a trial of the OX40 agonist ivuxolimab. The clonotype comes from an adult with an advanced solid tumor such as melanoma, head and neck, liver or kidney cancer. CDR3: CASSVSAGGNEQFF. CDR3 DNA sequence: TGTGCCAGCAGCGTATCTGCGGGTGGGAATGAGCAGTTCTTC.